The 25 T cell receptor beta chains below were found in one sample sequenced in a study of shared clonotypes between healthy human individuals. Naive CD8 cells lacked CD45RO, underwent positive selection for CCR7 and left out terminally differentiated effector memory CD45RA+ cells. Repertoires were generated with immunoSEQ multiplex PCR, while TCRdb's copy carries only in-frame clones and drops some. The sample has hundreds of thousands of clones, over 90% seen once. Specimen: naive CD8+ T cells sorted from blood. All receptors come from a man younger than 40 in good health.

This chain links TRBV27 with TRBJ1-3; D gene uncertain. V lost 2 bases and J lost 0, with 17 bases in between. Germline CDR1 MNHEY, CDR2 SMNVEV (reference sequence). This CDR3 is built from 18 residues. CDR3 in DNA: TGTGCCAGCAGTTTACGTACTCCTCCCGTTCTCTCTGGAAACACCATATATTTT. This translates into CASSLRTPPVLSGNTIYF.

The CDR3 protein is CASSPRTSTTDTQYF. The CDR3 DNA sequence: TGTGCCAGTAGTCCCCGGACTAGCACCACAGATACGCAGTATTTT. The chain couples TRBV19 to TRBJ2-3; TRBD2 matches 8 bases. The CDR3 has 15 residues. V lost 5 bases and J lost 2; bases outside the gene matches: 6. Germline loops: CDR1 LNHDA, CDR2 SQIVND (reference sequence).

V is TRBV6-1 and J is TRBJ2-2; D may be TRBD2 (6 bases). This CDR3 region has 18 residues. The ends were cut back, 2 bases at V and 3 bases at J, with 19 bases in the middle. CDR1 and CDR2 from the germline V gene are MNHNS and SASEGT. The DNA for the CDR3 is TGTGCCAGCAGTGAATATTCAGGCGGGACTGCCTACACCGGGGAGCTGTTTTTT. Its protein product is CASSEYSGGTAYTGELFF.

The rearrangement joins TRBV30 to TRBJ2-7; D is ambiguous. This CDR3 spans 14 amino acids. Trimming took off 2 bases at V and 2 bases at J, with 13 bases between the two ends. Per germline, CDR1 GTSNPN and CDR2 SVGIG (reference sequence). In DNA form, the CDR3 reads TGTGCCTGGAGTACCGGGTCTTCAACCTACGAGCAGTACTTC. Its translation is CAWSTGSSTYEQYF.

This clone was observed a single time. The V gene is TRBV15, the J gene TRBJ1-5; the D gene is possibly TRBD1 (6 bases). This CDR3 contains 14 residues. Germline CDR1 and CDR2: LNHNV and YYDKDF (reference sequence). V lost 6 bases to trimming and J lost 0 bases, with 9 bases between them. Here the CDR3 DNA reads TGTGCCACCAGGGGGGGCTATAGCAATCAGCCCCAGCATTTT. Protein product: CATRGGYSNQPQHF.

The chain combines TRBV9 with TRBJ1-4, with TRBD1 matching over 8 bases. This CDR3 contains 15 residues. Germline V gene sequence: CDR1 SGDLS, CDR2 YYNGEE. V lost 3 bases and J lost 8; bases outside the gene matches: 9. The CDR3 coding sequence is TGTGCCAGCAGCGCAATACCCGGGACAGGAGAAAAACTGTTTTTT. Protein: CASSAIPGTGEKLFF.

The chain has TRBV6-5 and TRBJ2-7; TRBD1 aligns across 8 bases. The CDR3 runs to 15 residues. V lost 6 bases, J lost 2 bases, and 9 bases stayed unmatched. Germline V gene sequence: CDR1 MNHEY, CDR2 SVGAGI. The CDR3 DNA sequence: TGTGCCAGCAGCTCCGGGACAGGCTCCCCCTACGAGCAGTACTTC. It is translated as CASSSGTGSPYEQYF.

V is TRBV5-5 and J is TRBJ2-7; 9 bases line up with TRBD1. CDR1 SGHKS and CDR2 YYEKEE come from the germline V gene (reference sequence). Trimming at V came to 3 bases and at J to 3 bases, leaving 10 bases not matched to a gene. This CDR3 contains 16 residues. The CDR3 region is CASSYRQGVTNYEQYF. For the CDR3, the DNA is TGTGCCAGCAGCTACCGACAGGGGGTGACTAACTACGAGCAGTACTTC.

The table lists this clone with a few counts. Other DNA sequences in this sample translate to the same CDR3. This chain's CDR3 is CASSSVNTEAFF. The CDR3 DNA sequence: TGTGCCAGCAGTTCGGTGAACACTGAAGCTTTCTTT. This chain links TRBV6-5 with TRBJ1-1; D uncertain. CDR3 length: 12 amino acids. In germline, CDR1 is MNHEY, CDR2 SVGAGI. V dropped 4 bases and J dropped 0 bases, with 3 bases sitting between them.

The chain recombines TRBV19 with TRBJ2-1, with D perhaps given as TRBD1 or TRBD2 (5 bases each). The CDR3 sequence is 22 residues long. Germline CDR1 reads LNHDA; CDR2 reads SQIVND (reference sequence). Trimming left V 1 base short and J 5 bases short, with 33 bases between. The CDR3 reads CASSIGAPGRTSVLLSHNEQFF. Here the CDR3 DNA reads TGTGCCAGTAGTATAGGGGCACCGGGACGAACGTCTGTCCTTCTCAGTCACAATGAGCAGTTCTTC. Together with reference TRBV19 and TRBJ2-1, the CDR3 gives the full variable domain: DGGITQSPKYLFRKEGQNVTLSCEQNLNHDAMYWYRQDPGQGLRLIYYSQIVNDFQKGDIAEGYSVSREKKESFPLTVTSAQKNPTAFYLCASSIGAPGRTSVLLSHNEQFFGPGTRLTVL.

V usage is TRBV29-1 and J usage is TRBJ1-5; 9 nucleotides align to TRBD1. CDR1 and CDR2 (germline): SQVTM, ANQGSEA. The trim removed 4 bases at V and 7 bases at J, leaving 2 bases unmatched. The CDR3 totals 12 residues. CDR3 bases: TGCAGCGTTGGACAGGGGGAACAGCCCCAGCATTTT. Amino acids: CSVGQGEQPQHF.

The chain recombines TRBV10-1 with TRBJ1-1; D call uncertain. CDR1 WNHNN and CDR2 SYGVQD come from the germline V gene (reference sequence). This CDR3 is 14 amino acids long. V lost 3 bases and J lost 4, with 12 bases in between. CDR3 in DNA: TGCGCCAGCAGTGAACAGTGGATGGGCACTGAAGCTTTCTTT. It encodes CASSEQWMGTEAFF.

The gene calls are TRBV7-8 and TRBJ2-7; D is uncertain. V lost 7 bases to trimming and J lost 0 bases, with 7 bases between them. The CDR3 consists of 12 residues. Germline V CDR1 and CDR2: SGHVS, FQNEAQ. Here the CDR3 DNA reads TGTGCCAGCAACCTGTCCTCCTACGAGCAGTACTTC. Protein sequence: CASNLSSYEQYF.

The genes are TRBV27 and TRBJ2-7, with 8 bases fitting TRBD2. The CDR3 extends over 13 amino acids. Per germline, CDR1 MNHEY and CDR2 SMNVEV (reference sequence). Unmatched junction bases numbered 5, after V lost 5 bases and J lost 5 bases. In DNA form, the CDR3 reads TGTGCCAGCAGTATCGGACTAGCCAACGAGCAGTACTTC. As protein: CASSIGLANEQYF.

The CDR3 loop is CASSLEGRGTGELFF. CDR3 bases: TGTGCCAGCAGCTTGGAAGGAAGGGGTACGGGGGAGCTGTTTTTT. The genes are TRBV5-4 and TRBJ2-2, with D perhaps TRBD1 (5 bases). V lost 0 bases and J 8 bases, leaving 14 bases between the germline ends. In germline, CDR1 is SGHNT, CDR2 YYREEE (reference sequence). The CDR3 contains 15 residues.

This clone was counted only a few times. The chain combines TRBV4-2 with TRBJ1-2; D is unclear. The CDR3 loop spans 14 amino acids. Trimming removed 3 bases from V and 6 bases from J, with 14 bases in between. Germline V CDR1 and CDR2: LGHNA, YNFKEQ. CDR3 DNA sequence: TGTGCCAGCAGCCAGAGCTCACGTCAGGATGGCTACACCTTC. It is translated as CASSQSSRQDGYTF.

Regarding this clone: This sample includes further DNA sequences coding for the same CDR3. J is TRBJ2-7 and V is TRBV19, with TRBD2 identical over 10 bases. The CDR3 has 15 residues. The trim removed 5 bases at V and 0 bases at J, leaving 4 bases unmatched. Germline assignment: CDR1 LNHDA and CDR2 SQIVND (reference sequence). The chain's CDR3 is CASSRTSGSSYEQYF. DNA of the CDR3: TGTGCCAGTAGTCGGACTAGCGGTTCCTCCTACGAGCAGTACTTC.

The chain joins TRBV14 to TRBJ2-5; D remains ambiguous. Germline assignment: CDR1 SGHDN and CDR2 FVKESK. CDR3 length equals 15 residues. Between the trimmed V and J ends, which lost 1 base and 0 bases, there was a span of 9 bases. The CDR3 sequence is CASSQATRYQETQYF. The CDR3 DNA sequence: TGTGCCAGCAGCCAAGCCACACGGTACCAAGAGACCCAGTACTTC. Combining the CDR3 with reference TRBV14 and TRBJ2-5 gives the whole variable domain EAGVTQFPSHSVIEKGQTVTLRCDPISGHDNLYWYRRVMGKEIKFLLHFVKESKQDESGMPNNRFLAERTGGTYSTLKVQPAELEDSGVYFCASSQATRYQETQYFGPGTRLLVL.

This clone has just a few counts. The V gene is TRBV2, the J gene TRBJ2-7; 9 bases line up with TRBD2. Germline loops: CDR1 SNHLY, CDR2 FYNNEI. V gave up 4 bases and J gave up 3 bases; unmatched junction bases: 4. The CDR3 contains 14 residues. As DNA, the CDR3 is TGTGCCAGCAGTGTAGCGGGAGTAGTCTACGAGCAGTACTTC. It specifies CASSVAGVVYEQYF.

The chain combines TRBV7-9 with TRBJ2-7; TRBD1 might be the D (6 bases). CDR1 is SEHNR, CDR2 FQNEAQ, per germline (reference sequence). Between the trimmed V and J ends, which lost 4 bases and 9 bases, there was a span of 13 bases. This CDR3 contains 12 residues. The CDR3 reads CASSSDSWWQYF. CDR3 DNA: TGTGCCAGCAGCTCGGACAGTTGGTGGCAGTACTTC.

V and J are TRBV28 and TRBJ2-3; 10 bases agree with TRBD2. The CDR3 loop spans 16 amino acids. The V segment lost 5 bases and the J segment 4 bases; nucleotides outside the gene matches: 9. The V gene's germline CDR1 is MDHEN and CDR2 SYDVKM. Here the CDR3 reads CASSPRTSGRSDTQYF. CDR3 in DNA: TGTGCCAGCAGTCCCCGGACTAGCGGTCGATCAGATACGCAGTATTTT. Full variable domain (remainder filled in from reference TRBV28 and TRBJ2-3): DVKVTQSSRYLVKRTGEKVFLECVQDMDHENMFWYRQDPGLGLRLIYFSYDVKMKEKGDIPEGYSVSREKKERFSLILESASTNQTSMYLCASSPRTSGRSDTQYFGPGTRLTVL.

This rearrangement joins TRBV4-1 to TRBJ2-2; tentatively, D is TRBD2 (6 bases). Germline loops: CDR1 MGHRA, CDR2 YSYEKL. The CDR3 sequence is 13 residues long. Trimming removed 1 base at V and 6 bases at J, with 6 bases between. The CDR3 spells CASSQAGAGELFF. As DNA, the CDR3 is TGCGCCAGCAGCCAAGCGGGAGCCGGGGAGCTGTTTTTT.

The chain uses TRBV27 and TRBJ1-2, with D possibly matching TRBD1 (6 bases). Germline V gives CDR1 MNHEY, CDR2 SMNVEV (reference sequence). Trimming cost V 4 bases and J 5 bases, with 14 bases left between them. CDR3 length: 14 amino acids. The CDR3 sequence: CASSSVGGQYGYTF. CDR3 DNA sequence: TGTGCCAGCAGTTCCGTGGGGGGCCAGTATGGCTACACCTTC.

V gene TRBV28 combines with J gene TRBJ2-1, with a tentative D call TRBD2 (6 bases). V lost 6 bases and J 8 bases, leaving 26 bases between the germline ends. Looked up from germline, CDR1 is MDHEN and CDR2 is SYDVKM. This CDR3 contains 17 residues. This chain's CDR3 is CASRPRLGRLEIDEQFF. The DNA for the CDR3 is TGTGCCAGCAGGCCTCGCCTCGGTAGACTAGAAATCGATGAGCAGTTCTTC.

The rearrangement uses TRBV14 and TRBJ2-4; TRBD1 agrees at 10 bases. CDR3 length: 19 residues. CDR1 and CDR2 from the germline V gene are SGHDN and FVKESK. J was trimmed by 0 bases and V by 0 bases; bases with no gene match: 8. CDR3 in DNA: TGTGCCAGCAGCCAAGAGGGGGACAGGGGATACCCAGCCAAAAACATTCAGTACTTC. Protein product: CASSQEGDRGYPAKNIQYF. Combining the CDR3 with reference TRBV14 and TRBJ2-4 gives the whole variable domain EAGVTQFPSHSVIEKGQTVTLRCDPISGHDNLYWYRRVMGKEIKFLLHFVKESKQDESGMPNNRFLAERTGGTYSTLKVQPAELEDSGVYFCASSQEGDRGYPAKNIQYFGAGTRLSVL.